These T cell receptor beta chains were read from a single sample in a study of blood T cell repertoires in COVID-19. Profiled with immunoSEQ multiplex PCR; TCRdb holds only in-frame clones, not every one. The repertoire consists of 270,000 or so clones, with approximately 85% occurring once and the leading ten covering 13%. The sample consisted of peripheral blood. These receptors all come from a human donor in a cohort sampled during active COVID-19. Both conserved end residues are trimmed from each CDR3.

TRBV3-1/TRBV3-2	TRBJ1-2	ASSQVQRAPVT
TRBV7-9	TRBJ2-5	ASSLQYTEETQY
TRBV18	TRBJ1-5	ASSPPGEGNQPQH
TRBV3-1/TRBV3-2	TRBJ2-7	ASSQVGTGSYEQY
TRBV3-1/TRBV3-2	TRBJ2-2	ASSQPPGLAGGPVKSGELF
TRBV9	TRBJ2-3	ASSVRDYVSDTQY
TRBV7-9	TRBJ2-5	ASSLFWDRENQETQY
TRBV6-5	TRBJ2-7	ASSYSRRQGASEQY
TRBV6-2/TRBV6-3	TRBJ2-4	ASSHYRLGSSTNIQY
TRBV4-1	TRBJ2-1	ASSQVLRTLLSSYNEQF
TRBV18	TRBJ1-5	ASSQTENQPQH
TRBV5-8	TRBJ2-1	ASGTSGGYNEQF
TRBV18	TRBJ2-2	ASREWGPGSTGELF
TRBV7-9	TRBJ2-1	ASSSTVGSVASYNEQF
TRBV5-1	TRBJ1-4	ASSLGRFRGQSEKLF
TRBV9	TRBJ1-5	ASSVGQSNQPQH